The clone carrying this TCR beta chain came up once. This sample is drawn from a study of technical replicates of blood from several donors. Germline V CDR1 and CDR2: MDHEN, SYDVKM. The germline V and J ends were trimmed by 3 bases and 3 bases, with 8 bases remaining between them. CDR3 length: 14 amino acids. Using immunoSEQ multiplex PCR, the repertoire was profiled, and TCRdb retains in-frame clones only, with some absent. This table has about 75,000 clones, around 92% appearing once. This TCR derives from a human donor in good health. Some clones in this sample may be carry-over from other donors' samples. V and J are TRBV28 and TRBJ2-2; D is undetermined. The sequencing sample was made of T cells isolated from PBMCs. In DNA, the CDR3 is TGTGCCAGCAGTTTCAGGTTATACACCGGGGAGCTGTTTTTT. Protein product: CASSFRLYTGELFF.